One sample yielded the 24 T cell receptor beta chains listed below, sequenced in a study of OX40 agonist ivuxolimab in advanced cancers. The library was made by the immunoSEQ multiplex PCR assay. TCRdb carries this immuneACCESS record with in-frame sequences only. Its versions omit some clonotypes, under half of them owing to an unresolved V gene in the studies checked, with the rest unexplained. This sample lists some 110,000 clones; about nine tenths were detected once. The ten largest account for roughly 0.8% of the sample. The sequenced sample was CD4+ or CD8+ T cells sorted from blood, obtained in a trial of the OX40 agonist ivuxolimab. These receptors were taken from an adult with an advanced solid tumor such as melanoma, head and neck, liver or kidney cancer.

The chain recombines TRBV2 with TRBJ2-7; TRBD1 might be the D (6 bases). The V and J ends lost 5 bases and 2 bases respectively, with 19 bases between them. CDR3 length: 16 amino acids. Looked up from germline, CDR1 is SNHLY and CDR2 is FYNNEI. CDR3 sequence (DNA): TGTGCCAGCAGTTACTCGGACAGCCGCACAGCCTACGAGCAGTACTTC. Its protein is CASSYSDSRTAYEQYF.

In nucleotides, the CDR3 is TGTGCCAGCTCACCCGTTAGCGGGAGTAGCTCCTACAATGAGCAGTTCTTC. The encoded protein is CASSPVSGSSSYNEQFF. The chain combines TRBV18 with TRBJ2-1; 9 bases fit TRBD2. The ends lost 3 bases at V and 0 bases at J; junction bases unmatched: 6. The germline V gene encodes CDR1 KGHSH and CDR2 LQKENI. The CDR3 contains 17 residues.

This chain connects TRBV9 to TRBJ2-2; D perhaps matches TRBD2 (6 bases). The CDR3 covers 15 residues. Trimming shortened V by 4 bases and J by 6 bases, and 16 bases separated the two germline ends. Germline V CDR1 and CDR2: SGDLS, YYNGEE. The DNA for the CDR3 is TGTGCCAGCAGCCCCCCCGGCGGGAAGGCCGGGGAGCTGTTTTTT. Translating it yields CASSPPGGKAGELFF.

The chain links TRBV10-3 to TRBJ1-2; the D gene is possibly TRBD1 (6 bases). Deletions cut 6 bases from V and 5 bases from J, with 10 bases between. Per germline, CDR1 ENHRY and CDR2 SYGVKD. This CDR3 is 12 amino acids long. This CDR3 is CAISSQGYGYTF. The CDR3 DNA reads as TGTGCCATCAGCTCCCAGGGGTATGGCTACACCTTC.

The chain has TRBV6-5 and TRBJ1-1; no reliable D call. Germline CDR1 MNHEY, CDR2 SVGAGI. This CDR3 has 14 residues. Between the trimmed V and J ends, which lost 3 bases and 1 base, there was a span of 9 bases. The DNA of the CDR3 is TGTGCCAGCAGTTATTCGGGAGAGAACACTGAAGCTTTCTTT. This gives the protein CASSYSGENTEAFF.

This clone has a single count. The chain couples TRBV7-3 to TRBJ1-1; TRBD1 might be the D (5 bases). This CDR3 contains 13 residues. The germline V gene has CDR1 SGHTA and CDR2 FQGTGA. V was clipped by 4 bases and J by 7 bases, with 13 bases between them. CDR3 amino acids: CASSSRQSGEAFF. In DNA form, the CDR3 reads TGTGCCAGCAGCTCCCGACAGAGCGGTGAAGCTTTCTTT.

CDR3 sequence (DNA): TGTGCCAGCAGCCAGAGACAGGGGGGGTTTGCAACTAATGAAAAACTGTTTTTT. It translates to CASSQRQGGFATNEKLFF. The genes are TRBV5-4 and TRBJ1-4, with 9 bases lining up with TRBD1. This CDR3 region has 18 residues. V was clipped by 4 bases and J by 0 bases; unmatched bases: 10. Germline loops: CDR1 SGHNT, CDR2 YYREEE (reference sequence).

This clone came up once. V usage is TRBV7-3 and J usage is TRBJ1-2, with no clear D. Germline CDR1 is SGHTA and CDR2 is FQGTGA. This CDR3 region has 14 residues. Deletions cut 4 bases from V and 5 bases from J, with 14 bases between. CDR3 in amino acids: CASSSARDGYGYTF. CDR3 nucleotide sequence: TGTGCCAGCAGCTCCGCCCGGGATGGGTATGGCTACACCTTC.

This clone was detected only a few times. The V call is TRBV11-2, the J call TRBJ2-7; possibly TRBD2 for D (6 bases). CDR3 length: 13 residues. Trimming took 6 bases from V and 7 from J, leaving 16 bases between them. Germline V gene sequence: CDR1 SGHAT, CDR2 FQNNGV. CDR3 residues: CASRRGSGREQYF. The CDR3 DNA sequence: TGTGCCAGCAGACGGGGATCGGGGAGGGAGCAGTACTTC.

The J gene is TRBJ2-3, the V gene TRBV7-8; 9 bases are a match to TRBD2. Germline CDR1 and CDR2: SGHVS and FQNEAQ. The length of the CDR3 is 15 residues. Trimming at V came to 5 bases and at J to 4 bases, leaving 7 bases not matched to a gene. The CDR3 DNA sequence: TGTGCCAGCAGCCCCGAGGCGGGAGGGTCAGATACGCAGTATTTT. It specifies CASSPEAGGSDTQYF.

The CDR3 DNA reads TGTGCCAGCAGAAGGGGGGAAGATGGGGAGCTGTTTTTT. This encodes CASRRGEDGELFF. V is TRBV9 and J is TRBJ2-2; D may correspond to TRBD1 or TRBD2 (6 bases each). Germline lookup yields CDR1 SGDLS and CDR2 YYNGEE. The CDR3 consists of 13 residues. The ends were cut back, 5 bases at V and 8 bases at J, with 13 bases in the middle.

This clone appeared once. The V and J genes are TRBV28 and TRBJ1-1, with 8 nucleotides matching TRBD1. CDR1 is MDHEN and CDR2 is SYDVKM in the germline V gene. This CDR3 comprises 15 residues. The CDR3 DNA reads TGTGTCCACGCCCCCGGACAGGGTACGATCACTGAAGCTTTCTTT. This gives the protein CVHAPGQGTITEAFF.

This chain links TRBV2 with TRBJ2-5, with TRBD1 matching 12 bases. Unmatched junction bases numbered 5, after V lost 4 bases and J lost 5 bases. The CDR3 spans 15 residues. CDR1 and CDR2 from the germline V gene are SNHLY and FYNNEI. CDR3 nucleotide sequence: TGTGCCAGCAGTGGGGACAGGGGGCGCGGGGAGACCCAGTACTTC. Amino acids: CASSGDRGRGETQYF.

The CDR3 protein is CASSLAGTSEIYEQYF. The CDR3 bases are TGTGCCAGCAGTTTAGCCGGGACTAGCGAGATCTACGAGCAGTACTTC. The chain combines TRBV27 with TRBJ2-7, with 10 bases aligning to TRBD2. The CDR3 is 16 amino acids. Per germline, CDR1 MNHEY and CDR2 SMNVEV (reference sequence). With V trimmed by 2 bases and J by 3 bases, 7 bases remained unmatched.

This sequence joins TRBV6-5 and TRBJ1-1, with D maybe TRBD1 (5 bases). V lost 5 bases, J lost 6 bases, and 13 bases lay in between. The CDR3 sequence is 13 residues long. The germline V gene encodes CDR1 MNHEY and CDR2 SVGAGI. This chain's CDR3 is CASSIYRFAEAFF. CDR3 bases: TGTGCCAGCAGTATCTACAGGTTCGCTGAAGCTTTCTTT.

V gene TRBV7-3 combines with J gene TRBJ2-1; 13 bases align to TRBD2. Germline-derived CDR1 and CDR2 are SGHTA and FQGTGA. The CDR3 has 15 residues. With V trimmed by 7 bases and J by 6 bases, 6 bases remained unmatched. The CDR3 is CASTLGTSGANEQFF. CDR3 nucleotides: TGTGCCAGCACTTTAGGGACTAGCGGGGCCAATGAGCAGTTCTTC.

The J gene is TRBJ2-7, the V gene TRBV5-5; TRBD1 agrees at 7 bases. The germline V gene has CDR1 SGHKS and CDR2 YYEKEE (reference sequence). The CDR3 is 16 residues long. V lost 0 bases to trimming and J lost 4 bases; unmatched junction nucleotides: 10. The CDR3 sequence is CASSLGLVTGLYEQYF. The CDR3, as DNA: TGTGCCAGCAGCTTGGGGCTTGTGACAGGGTTGTACGAGCAGTACTTC.

A single count supports this clone. The V call is TRBV5-1, the J call TRBJ1-2; D is unresolved. Trimming took off 1 base at V and 4 bases at J, with 11 bases between the two ends. Germline CDR1 and CDR2: SGHRS and YFSETQ. CDR3 size: 14 residues. The CDR3 is CASSLLTSGYGYTF. As DNA, the CDR3 is TGCGCCAGCAGCTTGTTGACCTCGGGCTATGGCTACACCTTC.

The DNA for the CDR3 is TGTGCCAGCAGTGGGGGGACAGGGGGGGACCAGCCCCAGCATTTT. Amino acid sequence: CASSGGTGGDQPQHF. The chain recombines TRBV6-1 with TRBJ1-5; 11 bases match TRBD1. There are 15 residues in the CDR3. V lost 4 bases, J lost 7 bases, and 6 bases stayed unmatched. The germline V gene has CDR1 MNHNS and CDR2 SASEGT.

CDR3 protein: CASSPVSDLHYEQYF. The CDR3 DNA reads as TGTGCCAGCAGCCCAGTGTCGGACTTACACTACGAGCAGTACTTC. The J gene is TRBJ2-7, the V gene TRBV7-9; possible D gene TRBD2, 5 bases. The CDR3 sequence is 15 residues long. Trimming stripped 5 bases from V and 3 bases from J, with 17 bases between. Per germline, CDR1 SEHNR and CDR2 FQNEAQ (reference sequence).

The chain couples TRBV7-8 to TRBJ1-4; 8 bases agree with TRBD1. V lost 2 bases, J lost 5 bases, and 16 bases stayed unmatched. The CDR3 is made up of 19 amino acids. The germline CDR1 and CDR2 sequences are SGHVS and FQNEAQ. CDR3 sequence (DNA): TGTGCCAGCAGCTTACTGGCAGGGGGCAATTCGCGCCCCAATGAAAAACTGTTTTTT. Translated, it gives CASSLLAGGNSRPNEKLFF.

This chain connects TRBV6-5 to TRBJ1-4; no firm D call. Trimming cost V 0 bases and J 5 bases, with 10 bases left between them. Looked up from germline, CDR1 is MNHEY and CDR2 is SVGAGI. This CDR3 region has 15 residues. This CDR3 is CASSYSRGFNEKLFF. CDR3 nucleotides: TGTGCCAGCAGTTACTCTCGAGGTTTCAATGAAAAACTGTTTTTT.

The gene calls are TRBV27 and TRBJ2-2; a weak D match, TRBD2 (7 bases). The CDR3 consists of 17 residues. CDR1 MNHEY and CDR2 SMNVEV come from the germline V gene (reference sequence). Trimming cost V 7 bases and J 0 bases, with 18 bases left between them. CDR3 nucleotide sequence: TGTGCCAGCACCGGGGGGCGGGGCGGGCCGAACACCGGGGAGCTGTTTTTT. Its protein product is CASTGGRGGPNTGELFF.

The gene calls are TRBV10-3 and TRBJ1-5; D perhaps matches TRBD1 (6 bases). The germline CDR1 and CDR2 sequences are ENHRY and SYGVKD. V was shortened by 2 bases and J by 4 bases, with 9 bases between the two germline ends. The CDR3 is 14 residues long. CDR3 DNA sequence: TGTGCCATCAGTGAGGGGGGGCGAAATCAGCCCCAGCATTTT. It specifies CAISEGGRNQPQHF.